The clone carrying this T cell receptor (beta chain) was recorded many times. Its antigen is not identified. Germline V gene lookup returns CDR1 DFQATT and CDR2 SNEGSKA (reference sequence). The CDR3 has 12 residues. All donors were healthy, and all were Caucasian. Template switching (which added a universal primer site) was used, and cDNA carried unique molecular identifiers. TCRdb called the 5' RACE reads again in MiXCR, with one record for every CDR3 protein. The sample includes approximately 220,000 distinct CDR3 sequences, approximately 9% seen only once; the top ten take just over 5%. The data were taken from a study of identical twins. Whole-study findings and limits: Invariant T cells like MAIT and iNKT could partly confound the zero-insertion analyses.

What was sequenced was memory (CD45RO+) T cells sorted from blood. This TCR came from a woman aged 18 to 35 in good health. The gene calls are TRBV20-1 and TRBJ1-1; the D gene is possibly TRBD1 (6 bases). The CDR3 spells CRAGQGITEAFF. The CDR3 bases are TGCAGGGCAGGGCAGGGGATCACTGAAGCTTTCTTT.